Listed below are T cell receptor beta chains from one sample, sequenced in a study of cytomegalovirus exposure and HLA in healthy donors. Generated by immunoSEQ multiplex PCR, the TCRdb table keeps only in-frame clones and is missing some. The sample has around 210,000 clones. Sequencing was performed on PBMCs. The receptors originated from a woman aged 25 to 45 in good health and CMV-seropositive. Both conserved end residues are part of each CDR3. A D gene is named only where the DNA matches it firmly.

>TRBV6-1|TRBD1|TRBJ1-1
TGTGCCAGCAGTGAACAGGGGGCAGGGAACACTGAAGCTTTCTTT
CASSEQGAGNTEAFF
>TRBV15|-|TRBJ2-5
TGTGCCACCAGCAGAGATCACAGGTACCAAGAGACCCAGTACTTC
CATSRDHRYQETQYF
>TRBV28|TRBD1|TRBJ2-1
TGTGCCAGCAGTTTATTGGGTCGACAGGGGGCCTACAATGAGCAGTTCTTC
CASSLLGRQGAYNEQFF
>TRBV6-1|TRBD1|TRBJ1-5
TGTGCCAGTCATACAGGGGGCCCCCGCTCTCAGCCCCAGCATTTT
CASHTGGPRSQPQHF
>TRBV2|TRBD1|TRBJ1-6
TGTGCCAGCAGTTCCCCAGGGGGCCAAATCTCACCCCTCCACTTT
CASSSPGGQISPLHF
>TRBV2|-|TRBJ1-3
TGTGCCAGCAGGGAAACGAGGTTAACTGGAAACACCATATATTTT
CASRETRLTGNTIYF
>TRBV28|TRBD1|TRBJ1-5
TGTGCCAGCAGTTTACCCGGGACAGGGCAGTCGGGTTGGGGCAATCAGCCCCAGCATTTT
CASSLPGTGQSGWGNQPQHF
>TRBV7-6|TRBD1|TRBJ2-7
TGTGCCAGCAGCCCCCCGGGACAGGGGATTACGGAGCAGTACTTC
CASSPPGQGITEQYF
>TRBV6-5|TRBD1|TRBJ2-7
TGTGCCAGCAGTCGACAGGGGTACGAGCAGTACTTC
CASSRQGYEQYF
>TRBV7-8|-|TRBJ2-5
TGTGCCAGCAGAAATAACTCAGGGCCCCCAGAGACCCAGTACTTC
CASRNNSGPPETQYF
>TRBV6-6|-|TRBJ1-4
TGTGCCAGCAGCCCGCTGGGACTCCTTAATGAAAAACTGTTTTTT
CASSPLGLLNEKLFF
>TRBV7-2|TRBD1|TRBJ2-7
TGTGCCAGCAGCTCGGGACAGGCCTTGAACCAGTACTTC
CASSSGQALNQYF
>TRBV5-4|TRBD1|TRBJ2-7
TGTGCCAGCAGCCCACCGGGACAGGGAACGTACGAGCAGTACTTC
CASSPPGQGTYEQYF
>TRBV11-2|-|TRBJ2-5
TGTGCCAGCAGCGACGGACAGACCCAAGAGACCCAGTACTTC
CASSDGQTQETQYF
>TRBV4-2|-|TRBJ1-1
TGTGCCAGCAGCCAAGATCGGGGTGGAGGGCTCACTGAAGCTTTCTTT
CASSQDRGGGLTEAFF
>TRBV10-3|TRBD1|TRBJ1-1
TGTGCCATCGGGGGCAATCAGAGCGACAGGGGGACTGAAGCTTTCTTT
CAIGGNQSDRGTEAFF
>TRBV10-1|TRBD1|TRBJ1-6
TGCGCCAGCAGTGCGGACAGGGGCGGCTCACCCCTCCACTTT
CASSADRGGSPLHF
>TRBV27|TRBD1|TRBJ2-7
TGTGCCAGCAGTTTAAGGGACAGGTGGGATCCCGAGCAGTACTTC
CASSLRDRWDPEQYF
>TRBV19|TRBD1|TRBJ1-4
TGTGCCAGTATCCCGGGGGACAGTGGAGTGGAAAAATTGTTTTTT
CASIPGDSGVEKLFF
>TRBV19|-|TRBJ2-7
TGTGCCAGTAGTATTCAAGCTAGCGTTTCCTCCGAGCAGTACTTC
CASSIQASVSSEQYF
>TRBV18|TRBD2|TRBJ2-7
TGTGCCAGCTCACCAACTAGCGGGAGCGGCGAGCAGTACTTC
CASSPTSGSGEQYF
>TRBV19|-|TRBJ1-4
TGTGCCAGTAGTATTGTTAGTGCAACTAATGAAAAACTGTTTTTT
CASSIVSATNEKLFF
>TRBV10-3|-|TRBJ2-1
TGTGCCATCAGCCCGGGGACTCGTAGCTCCTACAATGAGCAGTTCTTC
CAISPGTRSSYNEQFF
>TRBV5-1|TRBD1|TRBJ2-5
TGCGCCAGCAGCTTGGCCCACAGGGGGCGCATCCTCCAGTACTTC
CASSLAHRGRILQYF
>TRBV5-5|TRBD1|TRBJ2-3
TGTGCCAGCAGCTCCGGACAGGGGGAGGGAGATACGCAGTATTTT
CASSSGQGEGDTQYF
>TRBV7-9|TRBD1|TRBJ2-5
TGTGCCAGCAGCGGGGACAGGGGGGAGACCCAGTACTTC
CASSGDRGETQYF
>TRBV2|-|TRBJ2-1
TGTGCCAGCAGGCCCAGGGACAATGAGCAGTTCTTC
CASRPRDNEQFF
>TRBV28|-|TRBJ2-7
TGTGCCAGCAGGGCGACTATCGGGGGTCGGTACGAGCAGTACTTC
CASRATIGGRYEQYF
>TRBV5-1|-|TRBJ2-2
TGCGCCAGCAGCCCCCTCACAAACACCGGGGAGCTGTTTTTT
CASSPLTNTGELFF
>TRBV5-1|-|TRBJ2-2
TGCGCCAGCAGCTTTGACACGATGAACACCGGGGAGCTGTTTTTT
CASSFDTMNTGELFF
>TRBV6-5|-|TRBJ2-7
TGTGCCAGCAGTTACGACGGAGGAGCTCGGTACGAGCAGTACTTC
CASSYDGGARYEQYF
>TRBV7-7|-|TRBJ2-3
TGTGCCAGCAGCTTACAGGGTACAGATACGCAGTATTTT
CASSLQGTDTQYF
>TRBV5-1|-|TRBJ1-2
TGCGCCAGCAGCAGAACAGGCTATGACTATGGCTACACCTTC
CASSRTGYDYGYTF
>TRBV6-1|TRBD1|TRBJ1-1
TGTGCCAGCAGTGAAGCGGAGGGGGCGGGTGCTTTCTTT
CASSEAEGAGAFF
>TRBV7-9|-|TRBJ1-4
TGTGCCAGCAGCTCGCAGGGATTTAATGAAAAACTGTTTTTT
CASSSQGFNEKLFF
>TRBV2|-|TRBJ2-3
TGTGCCAGCAGTGAGCTGGGACTTCAGAACACAGATACGCAGTATTTT
CASSELGLQNTDTQYF
>TRBV4-3|-|TRBJ2-1
TGCGCCAGCAGCCAAGGTCTTTCCTACAATGAGCAGTTCTTC
CASSQGLSYNEQFF
>TRBV28|TRBD1|TRBJ2-1
TGTGCCAGCAGTTCCCCCCTGGACAGGGCCCACAATGAGCAGTTCTTC
CASSSPLDRAHNEQFF
>TRBV2|TRBD2|TRBJ2-3
TGTGCCAGCAGTGGCCCGGGGTGGGAGGGCTCTCTCAGCACAGATACGCAGTATTTT
CASSGPGWEGSLSTDTQYF
>TRBV5-1|-|TRBJ2-3
TGCGCCAGCAGCTTGGACTTCACAGATACGCAGTATTTT
CASSLDFTDTQYF
>TRBV30|TRBD1|TRBJ1-2
TGTGCCTGGAGATCCGGGACAGGGTTTGGCTACACCTTC
CAWRSGTGFGYTF
>TRBV6-1|-|TRBJ1-2
TGTGCCAGCAGTGAAGCGGGCCGGAGGGATTTCTATGGCTACACCTTC
CASSEAGRRDFYGYTF
>TRBV6-6|TRBD1|TRBJ1-1
TGTGCCAGCAGTTACTCGAGGGACAGGGAAGCTTTCTTT
CASSYSRDREAFF
>TRBV28|-|TRBJ2-3
TGTGCCAGCAGTTTAACCGGGAAGGGAGATACGCAGTATTTT
CASSLTGKGDTQYF
>TRBV18|TRBD1|TRBJ2-7
TGTGCCAGCTCACCCCGGACAGGGGGGTACGAGCAGTACTTC
CASSPRTGGYEQYF
>TRBV6-5|-|TRBJ1-1
TGTGCCAGCAGGAAAAACGTCGGCACTGAAGCTTTCTTT
CASRKNVGTEAFF
>TRBV25-1|TRBD2|TRBJ2-2
TGTGCCAGCAGTACCACTAGCGGTCCCGGGGAGCTGTTTTTT
CASSTTSGPGELFF
>TRBV11-2|-|TRBJ1-2
TGTGCCAGCAGCTTAGCGTCCAGGTACTACACCTTC
CASSLASRYYTF
>TRBV11-2|-|TRBJ2-1
TGTGCCAGCAGCTTAGGACAGCCAAACTACAATGAGCAGTTCTTC
CASSLGQPNYNEQFF
>TRBV4-2|-|TRBJ2-7
TGTGCCAGCAGCCCACCGGGATTCTACGAGCAGTACTTC
CASSPPGFYEQYF
>TRBV9|TRBD1|TRBJ2-2
TGTGCCAGCAGCATGGGACAGGGTTACACCGGGGAGCTGTTTTTT
CASSMGQGYTGELFF
>TRBV10-3|-|TRBJ2-3
TGTGCCACCCAAAATGGGGGGGCCGACACAGATACGCAGTATTTT
CATQNGGADTDTQYF
>TRBV5-1|TRBD1|TRBJ1-4
TGCGCCAGCACCTCAGGACAGGTTAATGAAAAACTGTTTTTT
CASTSGQVNEKLFF
>TRBV15|TRBD1|TRBJ1-2
TGTGCCACCAGCATTAACAGGGGCGGTAACTATGGCTACACCTTC
CATSINRGGNYGYTF
>TRBV9|-|TRBJ1-5
TGTGCCAGCAGCGTAAGCCAGGGTAGAAATCAGCCCCAGCATTTT
CASSVSQGRNQPQHF
>TRBV15|-|TRBJ2-3
TGTGCCACCAGCAGAAATCCTTCTTCCGGGACGCGGGATACGACGCAGTATTTT
CATSRNPSSGTRDTTQYF
>TRBV7-9|TRBD1|TRBJ1-1
TGTGCCAGCAGCTCCCAGGGGGCAGGCACTGAAGCTTTCTTT
CASSSQGAGTEAFF
>TRBV5-1|TRBD1|TRBJ2-7
TGCGCCAGCAGCTTCCAGGACAGGGTCCACGAGCAGTACTTC
CASSFQDRVHEQYF
>TRBV13|TRBD1|TRBJ2-7
TGTGCCAGCAGCTTTCTTATCGGGACAGGGCGCGACGAGCAGTACTTC
CASSFLIGTGRDEQYF
>TRBV19|TRBD2|TRBJ2-1
TGTGCCAGTAGTATCGTGGGAGGACTAGCACCTCACAATGAGCAGTTCTTC
CASSIVGGLAPHNEQFF